Below, 8 T cell receptor beta chains from the same sample are listed, as sequenced in a study of beta chain features in type 1 diabetes. The antigens of these receptors remain unknown. Points from the study as a whole: All four CD4+ subsets from Type 1 diabetes patients carried moderately but significantly shorter TCRB CDR3s.

Expressed TCRB transcripts were sequenced because the isolated RNA had all been reverse transcribed beforehand. Only in-frame clones appear in the TCRdb table, and some are missing; sequencing was by immunoSEQ multiplex PCR. The sample carries about 280,000 clones, around 16% recorded once. Sequencing input: naive CD4+ T cells from blood. These receptors came from a young man with type 1 diabetes.

There are a few counts of this clone. J is TRBJ2-7 and V is TRBV30; D unresolved. Germline loops: CDR1 GTSNPN, CDR2 SVGIG (reference sequence). This CDR3 contains 12 residues. Trimming left V 2 bases short and J 4 bases short, with 9 bases between. CDR3 DNA sequence: TGTGCCTGGAGTCCGACTCCATACGAGCAGTACTTC. Protein sequence: CAWSPTPYEQYF.

The rearrangement links TRBV5-4 to TRBJ2-1; 10 bases agree with TRBD2. V was pared by 2 bases and J by 4 bases, with 3 bases of the junction left unmatched. The CDR3 is made up of 15 amino acids. Per the germline V gene, CDR1 is SGHNT and CDR2 is YYREEE (reference sequence). The CDR3 loop is CASSFRLAGYNEQFF. CDR3 nucleotides: TGTGCCAGCAGCTTCCGACTAGCGGGTTACAATGAGCAGTTCTTC.

This clone was counted a few times. V is TRBV7-9 and J is TRBJ2-7; D is perhaps TRBD2 (6 bases). Trimming shortened V by 6 bases and J by 12 bases, and 18 bases separated the two germline ends. CDR3 length equals 12 residues. CDR1 SEHNR and CDR2 FQNEAQ come from the germline V gene (reference sequence). CDR3 sequence (DNA): TGTGCCAGCAGTTACGACCGGGAGACCCCGTACTTC. Protein: CASSYDRETPYF.

The chain has TRBV4-3 and TRBJ1-6; D not certain. The V and J ends lost 5 bases and 0 bases respectively, with 11 bases between them. The CDR3 spans 16 residues. The V gene's germline CDR1 is LGHNA and CDR2 YSLEER. The CDR3 DNA sequence: TGCGCCAGCAGCTCAGCCTCTAGCTCCTATAATTCACCCCTCCACTTT. As protein: CASSSASSSYNSPLHF.

A few counts support this clone. The V gene is TRBV29-1, the J gene TRBJ2-7; the D gene is possibly TRBD1 (5 bases). CDR3 length equals 13 residues. Deletions cut 5 bases from V and 5 bases from J, with 16 bases between. Germline V lookup: CDR1 SQVTM, CDR2 ANQGSEA. The CDR3, as DNA: TGCAGCGTTAAACTCAGATTCAGGGACGAGCAGTACTTC. Protein: CSVKLRFRDEQYF.

This clone was counted a few times. This rearrangement joins TRBV6-1 to TRBJ2-7; possibly TRBD1 for D (6 bases). From germline, CDR1 is MNHNS and CDR2 SASEGT. V lost 1 base and J lost 2, with 12 bases in between. The CDR3 totals 15 residues. The CDR3 loop reads CASSEGQGLTYEQYF. DNA of the CDR3: TGTGCCAGCAGTGAAGGGCAGGGGTTGACCTACGAGCAGTACTTC.

In DNA, the CDR3 is TGTGCCAGCAGTTCCCAACCGAAGGGACAGGCCTTCTGGAACGAGCAGTACTTC. Encoded protein: CASSSQPKGQAFWNEQYF. The V gene is TRBV27, the J gene TRBJ2-7; 8 nucleotides align to TRBD1. The length of the CDR3 is 18 residues. V was clipped by 4 bases and J by 5 bases; unmatched bases: 19. Germline V gene sequence: CDR1 MNHEY, CDR2 SMNVEV (reference sequence).

A few counts support this clone. The chain has TRBV28 and TRBJ2-7; 10 bases align to TRBD1. The CDR3 totals 16 residues. The V and J ends lost 3 bases and 3 bases, in that order; junction bases with no gene match: 8. Per the germline V gene, CDR1 is MDHEN and CDR2 is SYDVKM. The CDR3 nucleotides are TGTGCCAGCAGTTTCTGGGTATGGGACAGGGGCTACGAGCAGTACTTC. Translation: CASSFWVWDRGYEQYF. The complete variable domain, with remaining parts taken from reference TRBV28 and TRBJ2-7, reads DVKVTQSSRYLVKRTGEKVFLECVQDMDHENMFWYRQDPGLGLRLIYFSYDVKMKEKGDIPEGYSVSREKKERFSLILESASTNQTSMYLCASSFWVWDRGYEQYFGPGTRLTVT.